These 18 T cell receptor beta chains share one sample of origin, sequenced in a study of CD8 T cells in Susac syndrome. Random hexamers were used to reverse transcribe an amount of about 0.45 to 1 ug RNA. TCRdb independently ran MiXCR on the immunoSEQ multiplex PCR reads; one entry per CDR3 protein. The table includes about 200,000 distinct CDR3 sequences, 85% to 95% detected once. Sequenced: CD4+ T cells from PBMCs. The receptors originated from a human donor with multiple sclerosis.

The rearrangement uses TRBV14 and TRBJ2-6, with 9 nucleotides matching TRBD1. Germline loops: CDR1 SGHDN, CDR2 FVKESK. This CDR3 comprises 18 residues. J lost 1 base, V lost 3 bases, and 7 bases had no gene match. This CDR3 reads CASSQGQGALSGANVLTF. The DNA for the CDR3 is TGTGCCAGCAGCCAGGGACAGGGAGCGCTATCTGGGGCCAACGTCCTGACTTTC.

DNA for the CDR3: TGTGCCAGCAGTGAAGCGGGGAGCACTGAAGCTTTCTTT. Encoded protein: CASSEAGSTEAFF. V usage is TRBV2 and J usage is TRBJ1-1, with unresolved D. Germline values: CDR1 SNHLY, CDR2 FYNNEI. Trimming stripped 0 bases from V and 4 bases from J, with 6 bases between. The CDR3 totals 13 residues.

V usage is TRBV5-4 and J usage is TRBJ2-1, with 10 bases that match TRBD1. V lost 4 bases to trimming and J lost 3 bases; unmatched junction nucleotides: 4. Germline CDR1 is SGHNT and CDR2 is YYREEE (reference sequence). The CDR3 runs to 15 residues. The CDR3 reads CASSPRTGGYNEQFF. In DNA form, the CDR3 reads TGTGCCAGCAGCCCACGGACAGGGGGCTACAATGAGCAGTTCTTC.

This chain uses TRBV30 with TRBJ2-5, with 7 bases aligning to TRBD2. V lost 3 bases to trimming and J lost 5 bases; unmatched junction nucleotides: 15. Germline V lookup: CDR1 GTSNPN, CDR2 SVGIG (reference sequence). The CDR3 consists of 16 residues. The CDR3 nucleotides read TGTGCCTGGAGAGGACTTTCAGGGAGGGACGGGGAGACCCAGTACTTC. As protein: CAWRGLSGRDGETQYF.

The rearrangement joins TRBV6-2 or TRBV6-3 to TRBJ2-2; 8 nucleotides match TRBD1. Trimming removed 4 bases from V and 0 bases from J; junction bases left unmatched: 7. The CDR3 totals 17 residues. Per germline, CDR1 MNHEY and CDR2 SVGEGT. The CDR3 DNA is TGTGCCAGCAGTTCGGCAGGGGGCAATCCGAACACCGGGGAGCTGTTTTTT. Amino acid sequence: CASSSAGGNPNTGELFF.

The CDR3 bases are TGTGCCAGCCAGGAAGGGACTGAAGCTTTCTTT. Amino acid sequence: CASQEGTEAFF. The chain recombines TRBV2 with TRBJ1-1; the D is unclear. This CDR3 comprises 11 residues. CDR1 and CDR2 from the germline V gene are SNHLY and FYNNEI. V was clipped by 8 bases and J by 5 bases, with 9 bases between them. Supplemented by reference TRBV2 and TRBJ1-1, the full variable domain reads EPEVTQTPSHQVTQMGQEVILRCVPISNHLYFYWYRQILGQKVEFLVSFYNNEISEKSEIFDDQFSVERPDGSNFTLKIRSTKLEDSAMYFCASQEGTEAFFGQGTRLTVV.

The genes are TRBV9 and TRBJ1-1; TRBD1 agrees at 10 bases. J gave up 0 bases and V 1 base, and 9 bases lay outside the gene matches. Germline CDR1 and CDR2: SGDLS and YYNGEE. This CDR3 comprises 18 residues. This CDR3 is CASSVRDRDRGLNTEAFF. The DNA for the CDR3 is TGTGCCAGCAGCGTAAGGGACCGGGACAGGGGCCTGAACACTGAAGCTTTCTTT.

V usage is TRBV19 and J usage is TRBJ1-4; D remains unclear. CDR1 and CDR2 (germline): LNHDA, SQIVND (reference sequence). The CDR3 length is 12 residues. Trimming took 5 bases from V and 8 from J, leaving 9 bases between them. The CDR3 bases are TGTGCCAGTAGTCTACTTGGGGAAAAACTGTTTTTT. This translates into CASSLLGEKLFF.

V gene TRBV29-1 combines with J gene TRBJ2-1; D tentatively reads TRBD1 or TRBD2 (5 bases each). The germline CDR1 and CDR2 sequences are SQVTM and ANQGSEA. With 5 bases removed from V and 6 bases from J, the gap between germline ends came to 17 bases. The CDR3 is 14 residues long. CDR3 region: CSVTRAGSLNEQFF. CDR3 bases: TGCAGCGTTACCAGGGCGGGTTCTCTCAATGAGCAGTTCTTC.

As concerns this clonotype: One end of the junction varies from germline; a read error may be responsible. This rearrangement joins TRBV20-1 to TRBJ2-7, with D tentatively TRBD1 or TRBD2 (5 bases each). Germline CDR1 and CDR2: DFQATT and SNEGSKA (reference sequence). The CDR3 is 11 amino acids. The CDR3 DNA sequence: TGCAGTGCCAGAGCGGACAACGAGCAGTACTTC. It specifies CSARADNEQYF.

J is TRBJ1-1 and V is TRBV27; 7 bases map to TRBD1. CDR1 is MNHEY and CDR2 is SMNVEV in the germline V gene (reference sequence). The CDR3 is 16 residues long. V trimming: 7 bases; J trimming: 0 bases; junction bases outside the gene matches: 11. The CDR3 DNA follows: TGTGCCAGCACCTCCGGGACAGCGAAACTGAACACTGAAGCTTTCTTT. It encodes CASTSGTAKLNTEAFF.

This clonotype was seen just once. The chain recombines TRBV7-2 with TRBJ1-1; the D is unclear. CDR3 length: 15 amino acids. Trimming pared 1 base from V and 3 bases from J, leaving 12 bases between. The germline V gene has CDR1 SGHTA and CDR2 FQGNSA. The CDR3 reads CASSLGIGRHTEAFF. As DNA, the CDR3 is TGTGCCAGCAGCTTAGGTATAGGGAGACACACTGAAGCTTTCTTT.

This clonotype appeared a few times. The chain recombines TRBV25-1 with TRBJ1-2, with D possibly matching TRBD1 (5 bases). Germline V lookup: CDR1 MGHDK, CDR2 SYGVNS. The CDR3 runs to 12 residues. Trimming pared 4 bases from V and 3 bases from J, leaving 6 bases between. The CDR3 loop is CASSGGHYGYTF. CDR3 DNA sequence: TGTGCCAGCAGTGGGGGCCACTATGGCTACACCTTC.

The V gene is TRBV20-1, the J gene TRBJ1-1, with D perhaps TRBD1 (5 bases). The germline gives CDR1 DFQATT, CDR2 SNEGSKA (reference sequence). With 0 bases removed from V and 1 base from J, the gap between germline ends came to 9 bases. The CDR3 has 14 residues. The CDR3 loop is CSARDRVRNTEAFF. CDR3 bases: TGCAGTGCTAGAGACAGGGTGCGGAACACTGAAGCTTTCTTT.

The chain joins TRBV6-5 to TRBJ2-7, with D perhaps matching TRBD2 (6 bases). Trimming removed 7 bases at V and 3 bases at J, with 7 bases between. The CDR3 is made up of 11 amino acids. Germline values: CDR1 MNHEY, CDR2 SVGAGI. The DNA for the CDR3 is TGTGCCAGCATGGACTACTACGAGCAGTACTTC. Translated: CASMDYYEQYF.

The chain recombines TRBV3-1 with TRBJ2-1, with D hard to call. This CDR3 has 11 residues. Trimming took off 1 base at V and 11 bases at J, with 6 bases between the two ends. Germline CDR1 and CDR2: LGHDT and YNNKEL (reference sequence). CDR3 sequence: CASSQGPKQFF. CDR3 bases: TGTGCCAGCAGCCAAGGGCCCAAGCAGTTCTTC.

The chain links TRBV4-2 to TRBJ2-7; perhaps TRBD1 as D (5 bases). The germline V and J ends were trimmed by 0 bases and 2 bases, with 17 bases remaining between them. The CDR3 consists of 17 residues. Germline V gives CDR1 LGHNA, CDR2 YNFKEQ. The CDR3 DNA follows: TGTGCCAGCAGCCAAGAGGAACGGAAGACAGTCGCCTACGAGCAGTACTTC. Translating it yields CASSQEERKTVAYEQYF.

This clonotype was picked up one time. The chain joins TRBV30 to TRBJ2-2; D remains ambiguous. Trimming removed 7 bases at V and 0 bases at J, with 12 bases between. The CDR3 loop spans 14 amino acids. Germline CDR1 and CDR2: GTSNPN and SVGIG (reference sequence). The CDR3 is CAFTKFANTGELFF. CDR3 bases: TGTGCCTTCACGAAGTTCGCGAACACCGGGGAGCTGTTTTTT.